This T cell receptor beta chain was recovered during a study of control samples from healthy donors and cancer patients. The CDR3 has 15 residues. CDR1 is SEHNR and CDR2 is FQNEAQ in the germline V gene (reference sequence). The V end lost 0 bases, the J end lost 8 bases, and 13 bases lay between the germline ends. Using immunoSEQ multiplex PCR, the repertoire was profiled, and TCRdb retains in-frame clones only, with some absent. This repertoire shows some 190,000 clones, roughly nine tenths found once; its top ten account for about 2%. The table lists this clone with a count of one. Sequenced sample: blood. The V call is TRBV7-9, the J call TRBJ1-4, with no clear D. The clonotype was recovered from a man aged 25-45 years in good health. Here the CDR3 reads CASSLAWRHGEKLFF. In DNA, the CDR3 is TGTGCCAGCAGCTTAGCGTGGAGACACGGCGAAAAACTGTTTTTT. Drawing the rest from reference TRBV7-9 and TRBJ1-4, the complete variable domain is DTGVSQNPRHKITKRGQNVTFRCDPISEHNRLYWYRQTLGQGPEFLTYFQNEAQLEKSRLLSDRFSAERPKGSFSTLEIQRTEQGDSAMYLCASSLAWRHGEKLFFGSGTQLSVL.